This TCR beta chain originates from a study of shared clonotypes between healthy human individuals. Study-level results: A generally larger estimated richness was seen in naive subsets than in memory subsets.

The CDR3 is 14 residues long. CDR1 is SEHNR, CDR2 FQNEAQ, per germline (reference sequence). On sorted subsets, replicate PCRs used approximately 200 ng DNA, or about 33,000 T cell genomes. Authors' methods: Quality scores were absent from the junction-only immunoSEQ sequences, so filtering differed. This table comes from immunoSEQ multiplex PCR, and its TCRdb copy is limited to in-frame clones, with some not included. Clonal size and the V and J genes are those of that table, whereas D and trimming came from the DNA. The table has under 200,000 clones, 90% to 95% seen once. Naive CD4+ cells were CD45RA-selected; the remaining cells were memory. Regarding this clone: Antigen specificity is unknown.

The TCR was taken from a woman aged 25 to 45 in good health. The chain combines TRBV7-9 with TRBJ2-5, with D tentatively TRBD2 (6 bases). The last part of the DNA fits TRBJ2-7 better; the J call may be wrong. Sample: naive CD4+ T cells sorted from blood. Specified subset: CD45RA+ positively selected. Here the CDR3 reads CAIPSGTGAYEQYF. CDR3 DNA: TGTGCCATCCCATCGGGGACTGGGGCCTACGAGCAGTACTTC.